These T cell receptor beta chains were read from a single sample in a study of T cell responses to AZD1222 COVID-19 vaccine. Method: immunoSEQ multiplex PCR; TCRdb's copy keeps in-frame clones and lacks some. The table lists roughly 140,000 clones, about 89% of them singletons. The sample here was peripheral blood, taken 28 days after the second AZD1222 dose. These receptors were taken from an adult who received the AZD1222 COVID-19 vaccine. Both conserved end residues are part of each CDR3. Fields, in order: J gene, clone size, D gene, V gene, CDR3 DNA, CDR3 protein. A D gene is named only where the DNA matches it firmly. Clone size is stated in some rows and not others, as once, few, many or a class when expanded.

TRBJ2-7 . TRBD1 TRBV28 TGTGCCAGCAGTTTAGCGGGACAGGGGGTCACCTACGAGCAGTACTTC CASSLAGQGVTYEQYF
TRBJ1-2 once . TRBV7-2 TGTGCCAGCAGCTTAGCGAACCTCTATGGCTACACCTTC CASSLANLYGYTF
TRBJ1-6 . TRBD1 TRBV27 TGTGCCAGCAGTTTCCGGACAGGGGATAGCTCCTATAATTCACCCCTCCACTTT CASSFRTGDSSYNSPLHF
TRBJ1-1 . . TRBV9 TGTGCCAGCAGCACCCGAGGGGGAGGCACTGAAGCTTTCTTT CASSTRGGGTEAFF
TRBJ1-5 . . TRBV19 TGTGCCAGTATCCCGGCCTTTTATAGCAATCAGCCCCAGCATTTT CASIPAFYSNQPQHF
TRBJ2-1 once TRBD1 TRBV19 TGTGCCAGTAGTATCCGCCGGGACAGCAATGAGCAGTTCTTC CASSIRRDSNEQFF
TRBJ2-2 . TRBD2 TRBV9 TGTGCCAGCAGCGTTCGCGCTAGCGGGATGGACGGGGAGCTGTTTTTT CASSVRASGMDGELFF
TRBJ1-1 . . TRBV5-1 TGCGCCAGCAGCTTGGCCGCGGGGACCATGAACACTGAAGCTTTCTTT CASSLAAGTMNTEAFF
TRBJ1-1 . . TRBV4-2 TGTGCCAGCAGCCCTTTGTCCCGGGGGATACAACTCGGGATGAGCACTGAAGCTTTCTTT CASSPLSRGIQLGMSTEAFF
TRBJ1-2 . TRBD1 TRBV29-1 TGCAGCGTTAGGACAGGGGGCTATGGCTACACCTTC CSVRTGGYGYTF
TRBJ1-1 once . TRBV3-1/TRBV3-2 TGTGCCAGCAGCCTGAACGGGGTGAACACTGAAGCTTTCTTT CASSLNGVNTEAFF
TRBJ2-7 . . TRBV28 TGTGCCAGCAGTGGAGGCGCCGGGAGGCGGGGGCTCGAGCAGTACTTC CASSGGAGRRGLEQYF
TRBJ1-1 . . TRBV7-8 TGTGCCAGCAGCTTACAGGCGGTGACTGAAGCTTTCTTT CASSLQAVTEAFF
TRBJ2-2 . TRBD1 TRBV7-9 TGTGCCAGCCGGGACAGCTGGAACACCGGGGAGCTGTTTTTT CASRDSWNTGELFF
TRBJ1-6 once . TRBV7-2 TGTGCCAGCAGCTTAGGATGGAATTCACCCCTCCACTTT CASSLGWNSPLHF
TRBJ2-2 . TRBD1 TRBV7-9 TGTGCCAGCAGCCCTCGACAGGGGAGTACCGGGGAGCTGTTTTTT CASSPRQGSTGELFF
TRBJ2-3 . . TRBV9 TGTGCCAGCAGCGCCCAGATATATGGCACAGATACGCAGTATTTT CASSAQIYGTDTQYF
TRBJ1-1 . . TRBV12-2 TGTGCAAGTCGCTTACTTTGGAACACTGAAGCTTTCTTT CASRLLWNTEAFF
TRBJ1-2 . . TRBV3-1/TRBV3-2 TGTGCCAGCAGCTCCCACTATGGCTACACCTTC CASSSHYGYTF
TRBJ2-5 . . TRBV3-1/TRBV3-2 TGTGCCAGCAGCCAAGAACAAAGGGCGCAAGAGACCCAGTACTTC CASSQEQRAQETQYF
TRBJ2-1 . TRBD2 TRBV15 TGTGCCACCAGCAGAGATCGGCGGGAGAGGTCCTACAATGAGCAGTTCTTC CATSRDRRERSYNEQFF
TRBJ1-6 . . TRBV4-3 TGCGCCAGCAGCAAGGAGAAACGGTTAGGTTTTCCCCTCCACTTT CASSKEKRLGFPLHF
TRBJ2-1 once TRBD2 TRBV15 TGTGCCACCAGCAGTAGCGGGGAGGTGATCCCTGAGCAGTTCTTC CATSSSGEVIPEQFF
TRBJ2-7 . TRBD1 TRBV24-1 TGTGCCACCGCAGTCAGGGATCAGGGGGACGAGCAGTACTTC CATAVRDQGDEQYF
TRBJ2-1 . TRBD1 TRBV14 TGTGCCAGCAGCCCCCGGACAGGGGGGGGTGAGCAGTTCTTC CASSPRTGGGEQFF
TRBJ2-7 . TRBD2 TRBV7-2 TGTGCCAGCAGCTCCCTGACGGAGGGGACTAGCCCCCACGAGCAGTACTTC CASSSLTEGTSPHEQYF
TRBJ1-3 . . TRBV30 TGTGCCTGGAGTGGAGGAGGAGGCCCCGCTGGAAACACCATATATTTT CAWSGGGGPAGNTIYF
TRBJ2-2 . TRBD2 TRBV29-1 TGCAGCGTTCGGGAGGGGATGGGGGAGCTGTTTTTT CSVREGMGELFF
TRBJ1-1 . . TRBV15 TGTGCCACGACAGCTAACACTGAAGCTTTCTTT CATTANTEAFF
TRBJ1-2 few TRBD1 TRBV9 TGTGCCAGCAGCGCCAGAGGGGGCGCCGGCTATGGCTACACCTTC CASSARGGAGYGYTF
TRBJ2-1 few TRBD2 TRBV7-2 TGTGCCAGCAGCTTAGCGAGTGGTACTAGCGGGGACAATGAGCAGTTCTTC CASSLASGTSGDNEQFF
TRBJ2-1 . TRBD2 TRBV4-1 TGCGCCAGCAGCCCCATAGGACTAGCAGACTACAATGAGCAGTTCTTC CASSPIGLADYNEQFF
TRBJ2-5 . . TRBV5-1 TGCGCCAGCAGCTTGAGGGGGGACCAAGAGACCCAGTACTTC CASSLRGDQETQYF
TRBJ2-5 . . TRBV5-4 TGTGCCAGCAGCCCCGGGACATTTCAAGAGACCCAGTACTTC CASSPGTFQETQYF
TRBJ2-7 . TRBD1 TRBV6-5 TGTGCCAGCAGTTACTCGGGACAGGGGGGCGAGCAGTACTTC CASSYSGQGGEQYF
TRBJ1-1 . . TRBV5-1 TGCGCCAGCAGATTCAAACCGAGCCCGGGACCGAACACTGAAGCTTTCTTT CASRFKPSPGPNTEAFF
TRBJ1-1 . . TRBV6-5 TGTGCCAGCAGTTACCAAACATGGGGGGACACTGAAGCTTTCTTT CASSYQTWGDTEAFF
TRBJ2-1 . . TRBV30 TGTGCCTGGAGTAGGGCTAGCAGTAAGTACAATGAGCAGTTCTTC CAWSRASSKYNEQFF
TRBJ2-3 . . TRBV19 TGTGCCACGGCGCCGGGGACAGATACGCAGTATTTT CATAPGTDTQYF
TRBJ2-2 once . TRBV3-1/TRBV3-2 TGTGCCAGCAGCGAGGGGAGCACCGGGGAGCTGTTTTTT CASSEGSTGELFF
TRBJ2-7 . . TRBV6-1 TGTGCCAGCAGTGAAGCCCATCTCGACACCTACGAGCAGTACTTC CASSEAHLDTYEQYF
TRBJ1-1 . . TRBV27 TGTGCCAGCAGTGCCTTCATGAACACTGAAGCTTTCTTT CASSAFMNTEAFF
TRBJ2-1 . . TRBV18 TGTGCCAGCTCACCCACGGTCCTGGGTTCCAATGAGCAGTTCTTC CASSPTVLGSNEQFF
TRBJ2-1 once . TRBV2 TGTGCCAGCAGGCGGGACGTCAGCTCCTACAATGAGCAGTTCTTC CASRRDVSSYNEQFF
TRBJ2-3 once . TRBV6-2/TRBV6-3 TGTGCCAGCAGTTACCCGGACCGAAGCCCAGATACGCAGTATTTT CASSYPDRSPDTQYF
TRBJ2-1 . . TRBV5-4 TGTGCCAGCAGCTTGGGCTCCGGGGCGAGCAATGAGCAGTTCTTC CASSLGSGASNEQFF
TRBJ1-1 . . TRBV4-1 TGCGCCAGCAGCCAAGGGGTCTCAGGGAGGGGAACTGAAGCTTTCTTT CASSQGVSGRGTEAFF